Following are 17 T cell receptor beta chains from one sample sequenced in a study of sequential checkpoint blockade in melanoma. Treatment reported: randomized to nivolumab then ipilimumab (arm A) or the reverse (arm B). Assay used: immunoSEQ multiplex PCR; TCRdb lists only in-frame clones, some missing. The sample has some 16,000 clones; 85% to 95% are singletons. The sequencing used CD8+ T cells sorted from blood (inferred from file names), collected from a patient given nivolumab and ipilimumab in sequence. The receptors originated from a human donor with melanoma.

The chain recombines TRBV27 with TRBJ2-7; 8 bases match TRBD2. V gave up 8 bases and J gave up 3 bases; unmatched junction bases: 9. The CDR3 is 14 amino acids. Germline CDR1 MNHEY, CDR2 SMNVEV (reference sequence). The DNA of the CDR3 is TGTGCCAGCGCCCAGGGACTAGAATACTACGAGCAGTACTTC. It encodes CASAQGLEYYEQYF.

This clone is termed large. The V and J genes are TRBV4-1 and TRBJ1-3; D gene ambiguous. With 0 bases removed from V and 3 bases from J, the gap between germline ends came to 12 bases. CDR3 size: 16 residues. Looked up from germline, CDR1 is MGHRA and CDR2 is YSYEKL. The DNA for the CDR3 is TGCGCCAGCAGCCAAGAGGGTGGAGGATTTGGAAACACCATATATTTT. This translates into CASSQEGGGFGNTIYF.

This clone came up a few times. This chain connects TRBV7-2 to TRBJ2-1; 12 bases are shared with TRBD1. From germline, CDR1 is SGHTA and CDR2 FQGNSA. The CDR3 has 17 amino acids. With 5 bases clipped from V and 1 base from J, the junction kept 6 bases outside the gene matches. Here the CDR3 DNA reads TGTGCCAGCAGCCTACCGGGACAGGGGGCTTCCTACAATGAGCAGTTCTTC. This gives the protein CASSLPGQGASYNEQFF.

This CDR3 reads CASSLAGLAYEQYF. The CDR3 bases are TGTGCCAGCAGTTTGGCAGGACTCGCCTACGAGCAGTACTTC. V usage is TRBV27 and J usage is TRBJ2-7, with D maybe TRBD2 (5 bases). The germline V gene encodes CDR1 MNHEY and CDR2 SMNVEV (reference sequence). This CDR3 contains 14 residues. V lost 3 bases to trimming and J lost 2 bases, with 11 bases between them.

The CDR3 nucleotides read TGTGCCTGGAGTGTGGGGGGGAATCAGCCCCAGCATTTT. Protein product: CAWSVGGNQPQHF. V gene TRBV30 combines with J gene TRBJ1-5; perhaps TRBD1 as D (5 bases). The CDR3 contains 13 residues. Germline lookup yields CDR1 GTSNPN and CDR2 SVGIG (reference sequence). With 0 bases removed from V and 4 bases from J, the gap between germline ends came to 7 bases.

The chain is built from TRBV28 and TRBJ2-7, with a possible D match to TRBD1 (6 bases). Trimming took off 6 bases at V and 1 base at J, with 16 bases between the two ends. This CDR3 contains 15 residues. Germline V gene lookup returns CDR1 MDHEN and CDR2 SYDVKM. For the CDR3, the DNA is TGTGCCAGCAGGGCAAGGACCGGACAGTCCTACGAGCAGTACGTC. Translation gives CASRARTGQSYEQYV.

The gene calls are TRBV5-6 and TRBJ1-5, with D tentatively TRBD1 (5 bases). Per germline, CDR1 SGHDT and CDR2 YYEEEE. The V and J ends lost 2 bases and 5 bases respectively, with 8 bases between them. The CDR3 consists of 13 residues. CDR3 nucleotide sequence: TGTGCCAGCAGCTTAGGGGCACATCAGCCCCAGCATTTT. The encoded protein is CASSLGAHQPQHF.

The CDR3 coding sequence is TGTGCCAGCAGTGATGGGACAGGGGCCTATGGCTACACCTTC. Translating it yields CASSDGTGAYGYTF. The chain employs TRBV6-4 and TRBJ1-2, with 10 bases identical to TRBD1. The V segment lost 3 bases and the J segment 4 bases; nucleotides outside the gene matches: 2. Germline assignment: CDR1 MRHNA and CDR2 SNTAGT. This CDR3 spans 14 amino acids.

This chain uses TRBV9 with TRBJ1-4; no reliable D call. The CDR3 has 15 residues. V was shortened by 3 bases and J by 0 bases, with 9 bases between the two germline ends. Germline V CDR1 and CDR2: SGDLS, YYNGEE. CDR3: CASSASGATNEKLFF. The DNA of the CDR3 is TGTGCCAGCAGCGCCTCAGGTGCAACTAATGAAAAACTGTTTTTT.

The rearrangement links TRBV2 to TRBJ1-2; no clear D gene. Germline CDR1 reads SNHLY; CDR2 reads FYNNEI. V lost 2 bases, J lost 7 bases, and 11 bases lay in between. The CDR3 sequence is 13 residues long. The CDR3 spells CASSESGLGGYTF. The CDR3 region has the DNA TGTGCCAGCAGTGAAAGTGGGCTGGGTGGCTACACCTTC.

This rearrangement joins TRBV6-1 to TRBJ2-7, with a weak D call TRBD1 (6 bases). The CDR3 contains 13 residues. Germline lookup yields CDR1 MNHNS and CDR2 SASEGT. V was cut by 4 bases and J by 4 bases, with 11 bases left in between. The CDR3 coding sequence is TGTGCCAGCAGTGTAACACAGGGTTACGAGCAGTACGTC. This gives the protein CASSVTQGYEQYV.

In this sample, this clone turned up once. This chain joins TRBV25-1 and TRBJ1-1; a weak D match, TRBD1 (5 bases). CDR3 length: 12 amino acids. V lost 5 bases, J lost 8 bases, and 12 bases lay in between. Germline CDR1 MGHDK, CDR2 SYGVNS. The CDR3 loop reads CASSHPGLEAFF. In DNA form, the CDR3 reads TGTGCCAGCAGTCATCCGGGACTAGAAGCTTTCTTT.

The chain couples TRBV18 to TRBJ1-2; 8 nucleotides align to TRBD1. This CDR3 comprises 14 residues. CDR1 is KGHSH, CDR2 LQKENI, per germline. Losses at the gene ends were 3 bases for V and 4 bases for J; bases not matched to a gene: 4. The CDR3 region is CASSPTGATYGYTF. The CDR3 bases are TGTGCCAGCTCACCGACAGGGGCTACCTATGGCTACACCTTC.

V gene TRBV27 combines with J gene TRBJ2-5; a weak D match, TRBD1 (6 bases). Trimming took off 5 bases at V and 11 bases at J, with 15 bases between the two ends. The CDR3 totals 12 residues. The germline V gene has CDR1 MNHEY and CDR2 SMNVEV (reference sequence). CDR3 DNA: TGTGCCAGCAGTCCAACAGGGATCACGCAGTACTTC. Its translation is CASSPTGITQYF.

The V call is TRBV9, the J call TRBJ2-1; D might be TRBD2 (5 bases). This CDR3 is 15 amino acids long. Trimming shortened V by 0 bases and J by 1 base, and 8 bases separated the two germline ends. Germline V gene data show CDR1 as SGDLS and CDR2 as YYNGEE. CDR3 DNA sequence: TGTGCCAGCAGCGTAGAGGGAGCATCCTACAATGAGCAGTTCTTC. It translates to CASSVEGASYNEQFF.

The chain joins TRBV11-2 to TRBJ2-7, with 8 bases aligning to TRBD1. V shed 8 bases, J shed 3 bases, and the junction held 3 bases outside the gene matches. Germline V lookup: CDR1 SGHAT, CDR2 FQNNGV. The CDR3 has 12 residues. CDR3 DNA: TGTGCCAGCCTAACAGGGGGCTACGAGCAGTACTTC. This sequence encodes CASLTGGYEQYF.

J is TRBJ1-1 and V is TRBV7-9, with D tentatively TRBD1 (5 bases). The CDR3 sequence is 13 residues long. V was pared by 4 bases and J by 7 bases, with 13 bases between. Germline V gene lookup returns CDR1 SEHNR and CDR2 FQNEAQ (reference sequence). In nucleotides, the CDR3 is TGTGCCAGCAGCTCGGACACGGCAGATGAAGCTTTCTTT. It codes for CASSSDTADEAFF.